This T cell receptor beta chain was recovered during a study of regulatory T cells in long-lasting Graves disease. This clonotype was seen more than once but under ten times. CDR3-region Arm-PCR and iRepertoire HTBI primers produced the TCR beta libraries. One entry per CDR3 protein, called by TCRdb with MiXCR from the multiplex PCR reads. The sample holds roughly 420,000 distinct CDR3 sequences; roughly 15% are singletons and the top ten take 17%. Noted time point: newly diagnosed GD, antithyroid drugs for less than 3 months. Extracted RNA from PBMCs served as the source of the TCR library. CDR1 and CDR2 from the germline V gene are MGHRA and YSYEKL. This CDR3 has 15 amino acids. The V gene lost 0 bases and the J gene lost 10 bases, with 19 bases spanning the gap. The sample was also reused in another study, on T cells in Graves' hyperthyroidism and ophthalmopathy.

Sequences were derived from peripheral blood mononuclear cells (PBMCs), sampled at new diagnosis, from a patient treated with antithyroid drugs. The clonotype comes from a woman aged 50 to 60 with Graves disease. The chain is built from TRBV4-1 and TRBJ2-7, with D possibly matching TRBD1 (5 bases). The CDR3, as DNA: TGCGCCAGCAGCCAAGATGACGGACAAAATCGGTTTCAGTACTTC. As protein: CASSQDDGQNRFQYF.